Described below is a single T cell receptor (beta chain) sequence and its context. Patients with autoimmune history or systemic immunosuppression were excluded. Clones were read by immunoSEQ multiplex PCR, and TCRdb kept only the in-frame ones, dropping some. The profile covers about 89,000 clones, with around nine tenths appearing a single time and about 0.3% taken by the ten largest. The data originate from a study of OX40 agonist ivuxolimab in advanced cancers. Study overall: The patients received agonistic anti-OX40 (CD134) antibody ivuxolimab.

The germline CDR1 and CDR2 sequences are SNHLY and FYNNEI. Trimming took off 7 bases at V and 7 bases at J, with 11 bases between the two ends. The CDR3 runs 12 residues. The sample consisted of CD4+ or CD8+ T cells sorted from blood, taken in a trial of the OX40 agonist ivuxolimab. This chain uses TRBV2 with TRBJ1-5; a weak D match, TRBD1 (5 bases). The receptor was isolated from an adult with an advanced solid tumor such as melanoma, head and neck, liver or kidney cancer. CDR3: CASTSQGQPQHF. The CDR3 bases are TGTGCCAGCACCTCCCAGGGCCAGCCCCAGCATTTT.